Each of the 3 T cell receptor beta chains below was sequenced from the same sample in a study of cytomegalovirus exposure and HLA in healthy donors. The PCR had 60 Vbeta and 13 Jbeta primers. TCRdb keeps only in-frame clones here, not all; method: immunoSEQ multiplex PCR. The sample includes roughly 75,000 clones. The sample was PBMCs. Every receptor here comes from a boy aged 10-17 years in good health and CMV-seronegative.

V is TRBV25-1 and J is TRBJ1-4, with D possibly being TRBD1 (6 bases). Germline V gene data show CDR1 as MGHDK and CDR2 as SYGVNS. With 2 bases removed from V and 10 bases from J, the gap between germline ends came to 8 bases. The CDR3 runs to 12 residues. CDR3 sequence (DNA): TGTGCCAGCAGTGAAGAGACAGGAAAACTGTTTTTT. Its translation: CASSEETGKLFF.

This chain connects TRBV5-6 to TRBJ2-2, with unresolved D. V was shortened by 4 bases and J by 6 bases, with 19 bases between the two germline ends. This CDR3 is built from 16 residues. Germline lookup yields CDR1 SGHDT and CDR2 YYEEEE. CDR3 sequence: CASSQPNYDLSGELFF. DNA for the CDR3: TGTGCCAGCAGCCAACCGAACTATGATCTATCCGGGGAGCTGTTTTTT.

V is TRBV11-3 and J is TRBJ2-7; the D gene is possibly TRBD1 (7 bases). The CDR3 extends over 17 amino acids. Germline CDR1 is SGHNT and CDR2 is YENEEA. Trimming took 5 bases from V and 0 from J, leaving 20 bases between them. As DNA, the CDR3 is TGTGCCAGCAGCCCCCCCAGGGGGGAGCGGGCCTCCTACGAGCAGTACTTC. As protein: CASSPPRGERASYEQYF.